This TCR beta chain was recovered during a study of blood T cell repertoires in COVID-19. Across the whole study: Donors in the United States, Italy and Spain gave samples during acute or convalescent COVID-19. PBMCs, B-cell-depleted T cells, or T cells were the source of the cDNA or gDNA that made up the material.

This CDR3 spans 16 amino acids. Per germline, CDR1 MNHEY and CDR2 SVGEGT. Trimming left V 3 bases short and J 0 bases short, with 12 bases between. This clone was counted once. Per the original data handling: How many nucleated cells were present was estimated from reference gene primer amplification. Measured with immunoSEQ multiplex PCR; TCRdb has only the in-frame clones, and not every one. The V and J calls and clone size were taken over from that table, and D and trimming were inferred from the DNA. This sample yields roughly 250,000 clones, of which around 89% are seen a single time; around 0.84% belongs to the top ten.

This receptor was identified in a man aged 30-40 years with acute or convalescent COVID-19. The chain is built from TRBV6-2 or TRBV6-3 and TRBJ1-5; D is ambiguous. Sequencing was carried out using peripheral blood. CDR3 nucleotide sequence: TGTGCCAGCAGTTATCCTACGGAGTATAGCAATCAGCCCCAGCATTTT. Residues: CASSYPTEYSNQPQHF.